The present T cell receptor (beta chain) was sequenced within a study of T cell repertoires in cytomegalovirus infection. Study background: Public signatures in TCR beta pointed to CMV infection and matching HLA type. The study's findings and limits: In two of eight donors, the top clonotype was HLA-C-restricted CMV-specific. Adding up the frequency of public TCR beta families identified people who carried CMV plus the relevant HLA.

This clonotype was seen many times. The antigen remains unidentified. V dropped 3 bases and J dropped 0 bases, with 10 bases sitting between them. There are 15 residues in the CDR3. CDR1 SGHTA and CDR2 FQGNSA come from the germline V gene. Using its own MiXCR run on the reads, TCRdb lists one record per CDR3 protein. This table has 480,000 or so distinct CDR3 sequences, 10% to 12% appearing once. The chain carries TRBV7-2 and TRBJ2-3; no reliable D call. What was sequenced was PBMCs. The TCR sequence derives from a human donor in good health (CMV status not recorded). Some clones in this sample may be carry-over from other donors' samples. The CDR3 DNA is TGTGCCAGCAGCTTGCGGCAGTCTAGCACAGATACGCAGTATTTT. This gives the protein CASSLRQSSTDTQYF.